This TCR beta chain was sequenced for a study of blood T cell repertoires in COVID-19. Study as a whole: Specimens from acute and convalescent COVID-19 originated in the United States, Italy and Spain. PBMCs, B-cell-depleted T cells, or T cells provided the cDNA or gDNA that made up the material.

Per the authors' pipeline: Amplification of reference gene primers provided the estimated nucleated cell counts. The repertoire was sequenced with immunoSEQ multiplex PCR; TCRdb's copy has only in-frame clones and lacks some. V and J calls and clone size are copied from that table; D and trimming were computed from the DNA. Counted here are around 97,000 clones, roughly 79% occurring once; the ten biggest clones make up about 9.4%. This CDR3 is built from 15 residues. J gave up 4 bases and V 5 bases, and 5 bases lay outside the gene matches. Germline V gene data show CDR1 as KGHSH and CDR2 as LQKENI.

The genes are TRBV18 and TRBJ1-4; 9 bases are a match to TRBD1. The source is a man between 65 and 80 years old with acute or convalescent COVID-19. Material for sequencing was peripheral blood. The CDR3: CASSTGTGSNEKLFF. The CDR3 nucleotides are TGTGCCAGCTCAACCGGGACAGGGAGTAATGAAAAACTGTTTTTT.